These T cell receptor beta chains were read from a single sample in a study of blood T cell repertoires in COVID-19. Sequencing was performed with immunoSEQ multiplex PCR; in TCRdb, only in-frame clones are kept and a portion is missing. The data hold 79,000 or so clones, with 75% to 90% observed a single time. Material: peripheral blood. These receptors all come from a human donor in a cohort sampled during active COVID-19. CDR3s include the opening cysteine and the closing phenylalanine or tryptophan. The D gene is left open where the match is weak.

v_gene,d_gene,j_gene,CDR3aa
TRBV9,TRBD1,TRBJ2-7,CASSVDTDRGHEQYF
TRBV12-5,.,TRBJ2-1,CASGPNQQFF
TRBV7-3,TRBD2,TRBJ2-2,CASSLSWTSGRAGELFF
TRBV27,.,TRBJ1-3,CASSLKGTPSVSGNTIYF
TRBV5-1,TRBD2,TRBJ2-5,CASSTGALAGRETQYF
TRBV10-2,TRBD1,TRBJ2-7,CASSDLMGQGRDPYEQYF
TRBV27,TRBD2,TRBJ2-3,CASSKPPGGSYDTQYF
TRBV19,TRBD1,TRBJ1-2,CASSGQGYGYTF
TRBV5-6,TRBD1,TRBJ1-4,CASSFKTGVTNEKLFF
TRBV7-9,TRBD1,TRBJ2-7,CASSLTGGYEQYF
TRBV5-1,.,TRBJ1-4,CASSSGGVGEKLFF
TRBV18,.,TRBJ1-1,CASSPRGLGQRNTEAFF
TRBV6-2/TRBV6-3,TRBD2,TRBJ2-1,CASSYSITSGGLQRSQFF
TRBV28,TRBD1,TRBJ1-6,CASLGGQGYNSPLHF
TRBV3-1/TRBV3-2,TRBD1,TRBJ1-6,CASSQTGQGRSPLHF
TRBV7-7,TRBD1,TRBJ2-2,CASSERGQPNTGELFF
TRBV9,TRBD2,TRBJ2-5,CASSVGTSGGQETQYF
TRBV11-2,TRBD2,TRBJ2-3,CASSQTRTSGSTDTQYF
TRBV19,.,TRBJ2-7,CASSPQGFYEQYF
TRBV2,TRBD1,TRBJ2-5,CASGDRGETQYF
TRBV5-1,TRBD1,TRBJ1-1,CASSHRGTETSEAFF
TRBV7-9,.,TRBJ1-1,CASSRDGGDTEAFF
TRBV11-1,.,TRBJ2-7,CASSRELMSSYEQYF